This TCR beta chain was sequenced during a study of blood T cell repertoires in COVID-19. Per the original methods: It was from reference gene primer amplification that nucleated cell counts were estimated. The protocol was immunoSEQ multiplex PCR, while the TCRdb copy is restricted to in-frame clones and leaves out a portion. V and J calls and clone size follow that table, whereas D and trimming were derived from the DNA. The sample lists tens of thousands of clones; around 90% were seen once. This CDR3 is built from 14 residues. Germline V gene data show CDR1 as WNHNN and CDR2 as SYGVQD (reference sequence). Trimming removed 5 bases at V and 8 bases at J, with 15 bases between.

This sequence was found in a man between 40 and 49 years old with COVID-19, enrolled during active disease. The chain is built from TRBV10-1 and TRBJ1-4; no reliable D call. What was sequenced was peripheral blood. The CDR3 nucleotides read TGCGCCAGCAGTCCGTCCGGGGTAGGCGAAAAACTGTTTTTT. Protein product: CASSPSGVGEKLFF.